This entry features one TCR beta chain sequence. The target antigen is unknown. The data were taken from a study of tumor and adjacent non-tumor tissue in lung cancer. Study background: Aged about 31 to 76 years, patients included about 11 men and about 5 women with stage I to III disease.

RNA was extracted from bulk tissue without any cell sorting. The library came from three nested PCR rounds adapted from ARM-PCR protocols. TCRdb re-called the multiplex PCR reads with MiXCR, one entry per CDR3 protein. Of approximately 120,000 distinct CDR3 sequences in the sample, 75% were seen once. Findings and limits, study-wide: Higher tumor TCR diversity was associated with shorter survival. Significantly higher TCR diversity was found in tumor than normal lung.

The germline V gene encodes CDR1 SGDLS and CDR2 YYNGEE. The V segment lost 3 bases and the J segment 4 bases; nucleotides outside the gene matches: 9. The CDR3 spans 16 residues. The chain joins TRBV9 to TRBJ2-2, with 7 bases that match TRBD1. The source of this sequence is a woman in her fifties or sixties with non-small cell lung cancer. Sequenced: lung tumor tissue. The CDR3 here is CASSESVGQSTGELFF. For the CDR3, the DNA is TGTGCCAGCAGCGAGTCGGTGGGACAGAGCACCGGGGAGCTGTTTTTT.